The entry below gives a single TCR beta chain sequence along with its context. The data were obtained in a study of blood T cell repertoires in COVID-19. The overall study: COVID-19 samples from acute and convalescent phases originated in the United States, Italy and Spain. PBMCs, B-cell-depleted T cells, or T cells were the source of the cDNA or gDNA that made up the material.

V shed 3 bases and J shed 4 bases, with 20 bases lying between them. The germline gives CDR1 SGDLS, CDR2 YYNGEE. This CDR3 contains 17 residues. Per the authors' pipeline: Amplification of reference gene primers was used by the study to estimate nucleated cell counts. Only in-frame clones appear in the TCRdb table, and some are missing; sequencing was by immunoSEQ multiplex PCR. V and J calls and clone size follow that table, whereas D and trimming were derived from the DNA. The sample carries about 97,000 clones, more than 70% recorded once. The chain recombines TRBV9 with TRBJ2-1, with a weak D call TRBD1 (5 bases). Sequencing input: peripheral blood. The TCR comes from a woman aged 25 to 39 with acute or convalescent COVID-19. The CDR3 sequence is CASSASLTVLKYNEQFF. For the CDR3, the DNA is TGTGCCAGCAGCGCCTCCTTGACAGTCTTAAAGTACAATGAGCAGTTCTTC.